This T cell receptor (beta chain) is drawn from a study of T cell responses to AZD1222 COVID-19 vaccine. CDR3 length: 17 amino acids. Germline CDR1 is SNHLY and CDR2 is FYNNEI. Trimming removed 2 bases at V and 3 bases at J, with 16 bases between. Generated by immunoSEQ multiplex PCR, the TCRdb table keeps only in-frame clones and is missing some. The data show about 170,000 clones, roughly 90% seen once. Notes on this clone: Its antigen is not known.

Study results and caveats: As reported, nearly half of all spike-specific TCRs target variant regions that are unmutated.

The material was peripheral blood, obtained on day 0 of AZD1222 vaccination. The genes are TRBV2 and TRBJ1-4; D may be TRBD1 (5 bases). The receptor was derived from an adult in good health. CDR3 amino acids: CASSERSGRGSNEKLFF. The DNA for the CDR3 is TGTGCCAGCAGTGAAAGGTCAGGAAGGGGTTCTAATGAAAAACTGTTTTTT.